This passage covers 3 T cell receptor beta chains from one sample sequenced in a study of CD8 T cells in ankylosing spondylitis. TCRdb used MiXCR to reprocess the 5' RACE reads, holding one entry per CDR3 protein. In the table there are hundreds of thousands of distinct CDR3 sequences, roughly 8.2% of which are singletons. Sequenced: blood, either unsorted or a sorted T cell fraction (not recorded which). The receptors derive from a female donor with ankylosing spondylitis or in good health (not recorded which).

This clonotype was seen repeatedly, ten times or more. This chain links TRBV25-1 with TRBJ2-2; D not resolved. Trimming removed 6 bases from V and 6 bases from J, with 17 bases in between. Germline V gene sequence: CDR1 MGHDK, CDR2 SYGVNS. This CDR3 is 15 amino acids long. In DNA, the CDR3 is TGTGCCAGCAGGCAGACCCTGACTGGGCCCGGGGAGCTGTTTTTT. Protein sequence: CASRQTLTGPGELFF.

There are a few counts of this clonotype. The chain couples TRBV7-2 to TRBJ2-3, with 8 positions matching TRBD2. The CDR3 covers 15 residues. Germline lookup yields CDR1 SGHTA and CDR2 FQGNSA. Losses at the gene ends were 3 bases for V and 2 bases for J; bases not matched to a gene: 4. The CDR3 coding sequence is TGTGCCAGCAGCTTTGGGCGGGGGGCCACAGATACGCAGTATTTT. Its protein product is CASSFGRGATDTQYF.

This clonotype was counted at least ten times. The chain recombines TRBV20-1 with TRBJ2-7; 7 bases are shared with TRBD2. V shed 0 bases and J 4 bases; nucleotides not matched to a gene: 6. Per the germline V gene, CDR1 is DFQATT and CDR2 is SNEGSKA (reference sequence). The CDR3 loop spans 14 amino acids. The DNA of the CDR3 is TGCAGTGCTAGAGATGAGGCGGGGGTTTACGAGCAGTACTTC. Translating it yields CSARDEAGVYEQYF.